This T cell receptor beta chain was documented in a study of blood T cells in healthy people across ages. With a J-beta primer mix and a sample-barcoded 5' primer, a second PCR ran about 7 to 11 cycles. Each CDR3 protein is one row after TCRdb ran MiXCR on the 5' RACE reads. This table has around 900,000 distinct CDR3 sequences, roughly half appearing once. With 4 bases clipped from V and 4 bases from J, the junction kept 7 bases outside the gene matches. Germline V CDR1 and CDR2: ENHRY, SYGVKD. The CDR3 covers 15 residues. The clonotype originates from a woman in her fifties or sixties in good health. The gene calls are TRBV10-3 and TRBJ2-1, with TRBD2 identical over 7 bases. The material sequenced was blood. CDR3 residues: CAISARETYYNEQFF. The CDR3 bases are TGTGCCATCAGTGCGCGGGAGACCTATTACAATGAGCAGTTCTTC.